Listed here are 10 T cell receptor beta chains from one sample, sequenced in a study of blood T cell repertoires in COVID-19. Sequenced by immunoSEQ multiplex PCR; TCRdb stores in-frame clones only, minus some. Of 200,000 to 300,000 clones detected, about four fifths appear once; the ten largest clones hold 6% to 8%. The specimen was peripheral blood. These receptors were obtained from a woman older than 75 with COVID-19, enrolled during active disease.

This clone was recorded once. The DNA of the CDR3 is TGTGCCAGCAGAATGGGGGGGTCCTATGGCTACACCTTC. Translating gives CASRMGGSYGYTF. V is TRBV5-4 and J is TRBJ1-2; perhaps TRBD1 as D (5 bases). The CDR3 is 13 amino acids. V lost 5 bases and J lost 4, with 12 bases in between. Germline values: CDR1 SGHNT, CDR2 YYREEE (reference sequence).

This rearrangement joins TRBV11-2 to TRBJ1-1, with D tentatively TRBD1 (5 bases). The length of the CDR3 is 15 residues. The germline V and J ends were trimmed by 0 bases and 3 bases, with 11 bases remaining between them. The germline V gene encodes CDR1 SGHAT and CDR2 FQNNGV. In nucleotides, the CDR3 is TGTGCCAGCAGCTTAGAGGGGGGGGTTTACACTGAAGCTTTCTTT. Amino acid sequence: CASSLEGGVYTEAFF.

The V and J genes are TRBV27 and TRBJ2-5; D possibly corresponds to TRBD2 (7 bases). The V and J ends lost 0 bases and 1 base respectively, with 15 bases between them. This CDR3 spans 17 amino acids. Germline values: CDR1 MNHEY, CDR2 SMNVEV (reference sequence). As DNA, the CDR3 is TGTGCCAGCAGTTTATCGGTCACAGGGAGGGTCCAAGAGACCCAGTACTTC. The encoded protein is CASSLSVTGRVQETQYF.

The rearrangement uses TRBV27 and TRBJ1-1, with D possibly TRBD1 on 6 matching bases. V was clipped by 3 bases and J by 6 bases, with 17 bases between them. The length of the CDR3 is 15 residues. The V gene's germline CDR1 is MNHEY and CDR2 SMNVEV (reference sequence). CDR3 sequence (DNA): TGTGCCAGCAGTTTGTCGGGACAAATTACGGCTGAAGCTTTCTTT. Translating gives CASSLSGQITAEAFF.

The rearrangement joins TRBV11-3 to TRBJ2-3; 10 positions match TRBD2. This CDR3 has 16 residues. Germline V gives CDR1 SGHNT, CDR2 YENEEA. Germline trimming cut 5 bases from V and 3 bases from J; bases unmatched to any gene: 8. The CDR3 DNA sequence: TGTGCCAGCAGCCCCTCTAGCGGGGGTTTAACAGATACGCAGTATTTT. Protein: CASSPSSGGLTDTQYF.

About this clone itself: Mismatch with germline at one junction end may stem from a read error. The chain recombines TRBV2 with TRBJ2-7; TRBD1 matches at 9 bases. The CDR3 length is 12 residues. Germline V gene lookup returns CDR1 SNHLY and CDR2 FYNNEI. The CDR3 DNA is TGTGCCAGCAGTGTCAACGGCGGACAGGGGCACTTC. Translation gives CASSVNGGQGHF.

The V call is TRBV7-3, the J call TRBJ1-3; unclear D gene. Germline V lookup: CDR1 SGHTA, CDR2 FQGTGA. V lost 2 bases to trimming and J lost 2 bases, with 10 bases between them. This CDR3 region has 15 residues. This chain's CDR3 is CASSLEGAAGNTIYF. In nucleotides, the CDR3 is TGTGCCAGCAGCTTAGAGGGAGCGGCTGGAAACACCATATATTTT. Full variable domain (outside the CDR3, taken from reference TRBV7-3 and TRBJ1-3): GAGVSQTPSNKVTEKGKYVELRCDPISGHTALYWYRQSLGQGPEFLIYFQGTGAADDSGLPNDRFFAVRPEGSVSTLKIQRTERGDSAVYLCASSLEGAAGNTIYFGEGSWLTVV.

The chain combines TRBV11-2 with TRBJ2-1; 8 bases match TRBD2. The CDR3 is 14 amino acids. With 8 bases clipped from V and 3 bases from J, the junction kept 6 bases outside the gene matches. Germline CDR1 and CDR2: SGHAT and FQNNGV. CDR3 DNA: TGTGCCAGCGGAAGCGGGAGCGGCTACAATGAGCAGTTCTTC. It encodes CASGSGSGYNEQFF.

The J gene is TRBJ2-3, the V gene TRBV19, with TRBD2 matching 7 bases. V dropped 10 bases and J dropped 0; count of bases not matched to a gene: 7. This CDR3 region has 14 residues. From germline, CDR1 is LNHDA and CDR2 SQIVND (reference sequence). The CDR3 bases are TGTGCCACCCAAAAGCGGGGTAGCACAGATACGCAGTATTTT. As protein: CATQKRGSTDTQYF.

V usage is TRBV29-1 and J usage is TRBJ1-1, with 7 positions matching TRBD1. The CDR3 totals 10 residues. Germline values: CDR1 SQVTM, CDR2 ANQGSEA. Trimming at V came to 7 bases and at J to 8 bases, leaving 4 bases not matched to a gene. This CDR3 reads CSGGQTEAFF. In DNA form, the CDR3 reads TGCAGCGGGGGACAGACAGAAGCTTTCTTT.